This T cell receptor beta chain appears in the sequencing data of a study of CD8+CD57+ T cells in acquired aplastic anemia. It was genomic DNA that served as the template for profiling TCR beta VDJ and CDR3. TCRdb redid the calling of the reads with MiXCR, one entry per CDR3 protein. This table holds hundreds of thousands of distinct CDR3 sequences, less than 35% found once. The V segment lost 8 bases and the J segment 4 bases; nucleotides outside the gene matches: 5. The CDR3 is 13 amino acids. Per germline, CDR1 SEHNR and CDR2 FQNEAQ (reference sequence). Patients sequenced had flow cytometry evidence of CD8+CD57+ cell expansion.

The V and J genes are TRBV7-9 and TRBJ2-5, with 9 nucleotides matching TRBD2. The sample was sorted CD4+, CD8+, or CD8+CD57+ T cells (not recorded which) from PBMCs. This clonotype originated in a human donor with aplastic anemia. The CDR3 coding sequence is TGTGCCAGCGGGGCTAGCGGGGCAGAGACCCAGTACTTC. Amino acid sequence: CASGASGAETQYF.